This T cell receptor (beta chain) was profiled in a study of blood T cell repertoires in COVID-19. Generated by immunoSEQ multiplex PCR, the TCRdb table keeps only in-frame clones and is missing some. The data hold about 92,000 clones, with roughly 80% observed a single time. The length of the CDR3 is 13 residues. CDR1 is SNHLY, CDR2 FYNNEI, per germline. Trimming took 5 bases from V and 7 from J; bases not matched to a gene: 5. The table lists this clone with a count of one. Sequenced material: peripheral blood. The J gene is TRBJ2-1, the V gene TRBV2; 7 bases are a match to TRBD1. The TCR was taken from a woman aged 70-85 years with acute or convalescent COVID-19. CDR3 sequence: CASSRQGMNEQFF. The CDR3 nucleotides read TGTGCCAGCAGTAGACAGGGTATGAATGAGCAGTTCTTC. Full variable domain (remainder filled in from reference TRBV2 and TRBJ2-1): EPEVTQTPSHQVTQMGQEVILRCVPISNHLYFYWYRQILGQKVEFLVSFYNNEISEKSEIFDDQFSVERPDGSNFTLKIRSTKLEDSAMYFCASSRQGMNEQFFGPGTRLTVL.